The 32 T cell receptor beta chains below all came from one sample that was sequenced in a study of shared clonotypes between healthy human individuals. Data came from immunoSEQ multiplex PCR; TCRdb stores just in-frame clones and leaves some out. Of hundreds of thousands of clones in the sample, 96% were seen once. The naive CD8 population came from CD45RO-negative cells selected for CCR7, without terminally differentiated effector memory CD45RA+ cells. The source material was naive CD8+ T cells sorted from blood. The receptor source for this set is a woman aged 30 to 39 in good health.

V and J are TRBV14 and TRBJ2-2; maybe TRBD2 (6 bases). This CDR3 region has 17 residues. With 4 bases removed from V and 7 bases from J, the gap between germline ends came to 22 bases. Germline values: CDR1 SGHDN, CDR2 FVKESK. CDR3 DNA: TGTGCCAGCAGCCCACCCATCGGGACTCAGCGGTACGGGGAGCTGTTTTTT. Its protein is CASSPPIGTQRYGELFF.

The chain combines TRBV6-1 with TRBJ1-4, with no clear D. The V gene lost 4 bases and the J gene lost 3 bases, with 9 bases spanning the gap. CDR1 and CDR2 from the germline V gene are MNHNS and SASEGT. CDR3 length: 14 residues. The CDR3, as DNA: TGTGCCAGCAGTGGGGCGGACCCTAATGAAAAACTGTTTTTT. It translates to CASSGADPNEKLFF.

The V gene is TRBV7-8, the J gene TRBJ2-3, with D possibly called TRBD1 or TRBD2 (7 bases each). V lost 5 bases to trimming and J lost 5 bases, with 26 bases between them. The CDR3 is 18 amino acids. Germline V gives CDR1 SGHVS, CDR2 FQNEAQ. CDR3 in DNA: TGTGCCAGCAGCCCACCTCCCAGGGGGTGGGAGGGGGAAGATACGCAGTATTTT. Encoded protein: CASSPPPRGWEGEDTQYF. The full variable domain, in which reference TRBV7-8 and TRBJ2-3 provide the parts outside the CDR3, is GAGVSQSPRYKVAKRGQDVALRCDPISGHVSLFWYQQALGQGPEFLTYFQNEAQLDKSGLPSDRFFAERPEGSVSTLKIQRTQQEDSAVYLCASSPPPRGWEGEDTQYFGPGTRLTVL.

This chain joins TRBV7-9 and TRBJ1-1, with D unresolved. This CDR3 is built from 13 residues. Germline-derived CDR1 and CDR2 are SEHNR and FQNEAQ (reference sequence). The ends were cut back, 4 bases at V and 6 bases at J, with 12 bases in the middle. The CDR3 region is CASSSSTGPEAFF. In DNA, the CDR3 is TGTGCCAGCAGCTCGTCGACGGGCCCTGAAGCTTTCTTT.

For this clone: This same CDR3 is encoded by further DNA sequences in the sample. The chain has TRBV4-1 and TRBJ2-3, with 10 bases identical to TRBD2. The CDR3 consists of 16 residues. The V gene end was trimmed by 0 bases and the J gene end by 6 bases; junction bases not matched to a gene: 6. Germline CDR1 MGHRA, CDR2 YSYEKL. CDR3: CASSQDPSGRPDTQYF. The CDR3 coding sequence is TGCGCCAGCAGCCAAGATCCTAGCGGGAGACCTGATACGCAGTATTTT.

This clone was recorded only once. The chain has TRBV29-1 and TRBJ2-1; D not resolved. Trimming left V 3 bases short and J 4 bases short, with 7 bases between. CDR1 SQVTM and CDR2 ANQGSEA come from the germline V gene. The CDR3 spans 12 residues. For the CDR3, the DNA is TGCAGCGTTGAGGTCCAATACAATGAGCAGTTCTTC. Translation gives CSVEVQYNEQFF.

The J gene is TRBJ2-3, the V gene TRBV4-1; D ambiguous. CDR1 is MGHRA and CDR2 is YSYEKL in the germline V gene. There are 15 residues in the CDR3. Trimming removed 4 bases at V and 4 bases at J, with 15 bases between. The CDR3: CASSPQFRWADTQYF. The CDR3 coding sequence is TGCGCCAGCAGCCCCCAGTTTAGGTGGGCAGATACGCAGTATTTT.

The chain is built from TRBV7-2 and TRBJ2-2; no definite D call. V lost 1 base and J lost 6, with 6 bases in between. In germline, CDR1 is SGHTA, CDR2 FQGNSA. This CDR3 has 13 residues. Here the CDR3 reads CASSLVTAGELFF. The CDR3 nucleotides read TGTGCCAGCAGCTTAGTCACAGCCGGGGAGCTGTTTTTT.

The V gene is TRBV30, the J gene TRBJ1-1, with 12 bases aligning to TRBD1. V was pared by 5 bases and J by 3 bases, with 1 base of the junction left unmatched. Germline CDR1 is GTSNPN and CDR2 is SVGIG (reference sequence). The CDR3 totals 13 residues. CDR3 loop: CAWGDRGHTEAFF. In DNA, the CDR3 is TGTGCCTGGGGGGACAGGGGGCACACTGAAGCTTTCTTT. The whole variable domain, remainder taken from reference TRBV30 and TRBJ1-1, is SQTIHQWPATLVQPVGSPLSLECTVEGTSNPNLYWYRQAAGRGLQLLFYSVGIGQISSEVPQNLSASRPQDRQFILSSKKLLLSDSGFYLCAWGDRGHTEAFFGQGTRLTVV.

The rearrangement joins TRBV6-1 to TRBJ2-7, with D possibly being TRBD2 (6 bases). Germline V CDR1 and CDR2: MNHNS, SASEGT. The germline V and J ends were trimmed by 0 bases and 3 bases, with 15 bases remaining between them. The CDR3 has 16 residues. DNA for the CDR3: TGTGCCAGCAGTGAAGCGCGTACAGGAGGGCTCTACGAGCAGTACTTC. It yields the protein CASSEARTGGLYEQYF.

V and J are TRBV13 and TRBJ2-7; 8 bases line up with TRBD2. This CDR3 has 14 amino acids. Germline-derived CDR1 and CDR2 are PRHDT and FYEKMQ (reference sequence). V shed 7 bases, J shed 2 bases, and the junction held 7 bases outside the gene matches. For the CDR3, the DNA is TGTGCCAGCACCTCCGGGAGGGGGGCCTACGAGCAGTACTTC. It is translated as CASTSGRGAYEQYF.

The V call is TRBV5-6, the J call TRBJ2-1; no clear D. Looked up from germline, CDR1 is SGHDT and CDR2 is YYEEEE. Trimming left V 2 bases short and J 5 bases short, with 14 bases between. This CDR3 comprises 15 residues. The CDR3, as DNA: TGTGCCAGCAGCTTTTCGTTTACCTTTAACAATGAGCAGTTCTTC. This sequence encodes CASSFSFTFNNEQFF.

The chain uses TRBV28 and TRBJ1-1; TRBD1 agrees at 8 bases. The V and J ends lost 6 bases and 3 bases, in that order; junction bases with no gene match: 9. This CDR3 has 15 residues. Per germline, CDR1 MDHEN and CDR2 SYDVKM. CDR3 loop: CASRLRQGRDTEAFF. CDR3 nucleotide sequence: TGTGCCAGCAGGCTCCGACAGGGGAGGGACACTGAAGCTTTCTTT.

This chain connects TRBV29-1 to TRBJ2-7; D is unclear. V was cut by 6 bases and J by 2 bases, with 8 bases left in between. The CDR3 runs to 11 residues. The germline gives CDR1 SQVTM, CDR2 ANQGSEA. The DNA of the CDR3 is TGCAGCGTGGCCACTACCTACGAGCAGTACTTC. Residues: CSVATTYEQYF.

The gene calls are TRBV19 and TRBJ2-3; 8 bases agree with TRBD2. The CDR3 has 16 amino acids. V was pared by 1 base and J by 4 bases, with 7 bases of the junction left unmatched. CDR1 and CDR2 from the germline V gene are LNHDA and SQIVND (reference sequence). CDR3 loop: CASSIGASGFADTQYF. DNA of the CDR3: TGTGCCAGTAGTATAGGGGCTAGCGGGTTCGCAGATACGCAGTATTTT. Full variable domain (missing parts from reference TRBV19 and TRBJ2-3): DGGITQSPKYLFRKEGQNVTLSCEQNLNHDAMYWYRQDPGQGLRLIYYSQIVNDFQKGDIAEGYSVSREKKESFPLTVTSAQKNPTAFYLCASSIGASGFADTQYFGPGTRLTVL.

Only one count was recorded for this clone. The CDR3: CASRSGTEHLKNRYNEQFF. CDR3 bases: TGTGCCAGCAGGTCCGGGACAGAGCACCTGAAGAATCGCTACAATGAGCAGTTCTTC. The chain employs TRBV5-6 and TRBJ2-1; 7 bases map to TRBD1. V was pared by 5 bases and J by 3 bases, with 20 bases of the junction left unmatched. CDR1 is SGHDT, CDR2 YYEEEE, per germline. The CDR3 length is 19 residues.

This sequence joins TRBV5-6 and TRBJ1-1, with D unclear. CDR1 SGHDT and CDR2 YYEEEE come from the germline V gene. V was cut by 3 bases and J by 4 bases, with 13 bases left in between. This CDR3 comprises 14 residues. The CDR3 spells CASSWASSGTEAFF. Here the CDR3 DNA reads TGTGCCAGCAGCTGGGCCTCCAGCGGCACTGAAGCTTTCTTT.

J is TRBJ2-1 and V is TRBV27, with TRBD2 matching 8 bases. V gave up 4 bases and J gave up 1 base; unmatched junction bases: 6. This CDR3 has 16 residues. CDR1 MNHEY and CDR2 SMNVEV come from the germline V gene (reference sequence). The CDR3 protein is CASSYLASGSYNEQFF. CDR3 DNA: TGTGCCAGCAGTTATCTGGCTAGCGGGTCCTACAATGAGCAGTTCTTC.

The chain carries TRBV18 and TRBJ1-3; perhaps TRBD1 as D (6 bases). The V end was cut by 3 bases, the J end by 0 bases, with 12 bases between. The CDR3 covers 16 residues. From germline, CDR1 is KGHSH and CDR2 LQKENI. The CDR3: CASSPTTGVSGNTIYF. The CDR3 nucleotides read TGTGCCAGCTCACCGACGACAGGAGTCTCTGGAAACACCATATATTTT.

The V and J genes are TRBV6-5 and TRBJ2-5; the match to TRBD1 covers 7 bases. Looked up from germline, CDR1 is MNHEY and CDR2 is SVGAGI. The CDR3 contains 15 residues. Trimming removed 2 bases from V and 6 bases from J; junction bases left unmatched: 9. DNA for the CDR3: TGTGCCAGCAGTTACGAAAGGGGGCGCTGGAAGACCCAGTACTTC. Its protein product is CASSYERGRWKTQYF.

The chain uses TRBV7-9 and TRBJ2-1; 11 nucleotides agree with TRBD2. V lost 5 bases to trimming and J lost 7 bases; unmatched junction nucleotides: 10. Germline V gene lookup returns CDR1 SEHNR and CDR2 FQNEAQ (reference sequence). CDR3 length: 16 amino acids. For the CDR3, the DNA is TGTGCCAGCAGCCCGTTACTAGCGGGAGTGATGAATGAGCAGTTCTTC. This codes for CASSPLLAGVMNEQFF.

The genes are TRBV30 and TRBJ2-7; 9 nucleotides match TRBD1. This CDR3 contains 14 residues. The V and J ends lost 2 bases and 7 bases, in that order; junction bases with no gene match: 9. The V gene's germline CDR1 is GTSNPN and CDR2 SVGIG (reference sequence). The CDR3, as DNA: TGTGCCTGGAGTTTAGGGACAGGGCTAGGAGAGCAGTACTTC. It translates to CAWSLGTGLGEQYF.

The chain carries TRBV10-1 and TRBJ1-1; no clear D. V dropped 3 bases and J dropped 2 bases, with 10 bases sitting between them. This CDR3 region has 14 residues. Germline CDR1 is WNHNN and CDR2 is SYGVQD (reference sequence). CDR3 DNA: TGCGCCAGCAGTGATGGTGACATTAACACTGAAGCTTTCTTT. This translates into CASSDGDINTEAFF.

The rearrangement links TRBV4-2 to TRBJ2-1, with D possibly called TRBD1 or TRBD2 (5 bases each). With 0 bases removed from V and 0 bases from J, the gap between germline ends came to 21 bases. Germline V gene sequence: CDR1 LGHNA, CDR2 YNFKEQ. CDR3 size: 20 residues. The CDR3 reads CASSQEWGITLSGSYNEQFF. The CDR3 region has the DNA TGTGCCAGCAGCCAAGAGTGGGGGATCACCCTTTCGGGCTCCTACAATGAGCAGTTCTTC.

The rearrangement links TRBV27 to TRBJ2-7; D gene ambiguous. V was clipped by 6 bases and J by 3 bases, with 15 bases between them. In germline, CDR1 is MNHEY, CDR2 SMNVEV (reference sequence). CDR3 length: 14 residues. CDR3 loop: CASSLLYSNYEQYF. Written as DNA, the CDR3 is TGTGCCAGCAGCCTGTTGTACTCAAACTACGAGCAGTACTTC.

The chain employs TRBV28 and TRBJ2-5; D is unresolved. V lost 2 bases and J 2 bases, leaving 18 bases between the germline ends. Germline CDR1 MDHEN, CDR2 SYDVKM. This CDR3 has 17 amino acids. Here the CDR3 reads CASSLILPSPRQETQYF. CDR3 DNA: TGTGCCAGCAGTTTAATCTTACCCAGTCCCCGACAAGAGACCCAGTACTTC.

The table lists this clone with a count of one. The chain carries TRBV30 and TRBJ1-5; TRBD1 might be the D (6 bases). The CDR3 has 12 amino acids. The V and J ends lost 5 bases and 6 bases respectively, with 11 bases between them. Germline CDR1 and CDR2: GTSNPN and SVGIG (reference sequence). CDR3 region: CAWAKGGQPQHF. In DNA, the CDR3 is TGTGCCTGGGCGAAGGGGGGTCAGCCCCAGCATTTT. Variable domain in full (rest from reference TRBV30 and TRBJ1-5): SQTIHQWPATLVQPVGSPLSLECTVEGTSNPNLYWYRQAAGRGLQLLFYSVGIGQISSEVPQNLSASRPQDRQFILSSKKLLLSDSGFYLCAWAKGGQPQHFGDGTRLSIL.

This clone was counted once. The CDR3 DNA reads TGTGCCAGCAGCGAGTCGTTTGTGGGGCAGAACACCGGGGAGCTGTTTTTT. This codes for CASSESFVGQNTGELFF. V usage is TRBV5-4 and J usage is TRBJ2-2; the D gene is possibly TRBD1 (5 bases). V dropped 4 bases and J dropped 1 base, with 17 bases sitting between them. Germline assignment: CDR1 SGHNT and CDR2 YYREEE (reference sequence). This CDR3 is built from 17 residues.

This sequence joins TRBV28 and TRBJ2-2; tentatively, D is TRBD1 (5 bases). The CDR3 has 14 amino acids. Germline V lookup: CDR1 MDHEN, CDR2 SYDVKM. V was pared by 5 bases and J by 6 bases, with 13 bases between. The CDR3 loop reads CASSVQGLAGELFF. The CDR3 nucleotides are TGTGCCAGCAGTGTGCAGGGATTGGCCGGGGAGCTGTTTTTT.

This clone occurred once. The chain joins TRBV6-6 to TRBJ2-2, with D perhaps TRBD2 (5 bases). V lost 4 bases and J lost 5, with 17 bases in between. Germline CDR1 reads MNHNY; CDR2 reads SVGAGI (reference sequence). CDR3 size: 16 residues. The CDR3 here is CASSSFLGKNTGELFF. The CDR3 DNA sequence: TGTGCCAGCAGTTCCTTCCTCGGGAAAAATACCGGGGAGCTGTTTTTT.

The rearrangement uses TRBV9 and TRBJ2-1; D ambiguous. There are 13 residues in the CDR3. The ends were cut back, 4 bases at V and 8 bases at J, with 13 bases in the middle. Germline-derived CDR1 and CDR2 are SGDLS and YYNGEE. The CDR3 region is CASSPAGIDEQFF. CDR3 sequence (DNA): TGTGCCAGCAGCCCCGCTGGCATCGATGAGCAGTTCTTC. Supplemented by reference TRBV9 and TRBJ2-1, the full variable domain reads DSGVTQTPKHLITATGQRVTLRCSPRSGDLSVYWYQQSLDQGLQFLIQYYNGEERAKGNILERFSAQQFPDLHSELNLSSLELGDSALYFCASSPAGIDEQFFGPGTRLTVL.

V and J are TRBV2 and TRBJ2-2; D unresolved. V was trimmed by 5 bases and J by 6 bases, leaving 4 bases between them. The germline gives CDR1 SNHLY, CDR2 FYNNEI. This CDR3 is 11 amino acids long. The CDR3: CASSSSGELFF. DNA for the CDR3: TGTGCCAGCAGTTCATCCGGGGAGCTGTTTTTT.